These T cell receptor beta chains were read from a single sample in a study of beta chain features in type 1 diabetes. Only in-frame clones appear in the TCRdb table, and some are missing; sequencing was by immunoSEQ multiplex PCR. This sample has over 300,000 clones, with 6.5% to 10% found just once. The sequenced sample was central memory CD4+ T cells from blood. The receptors here all came from a woman aged 18-29 years in good health. CDR3s include the opening cysteine and the closing phenylalanine or tryptophan. The D gene is left open where the match is weak. Not all rows give a size; the values are once, few, many and, for expanded clones, a class.

d_call: TRBD1
v_call: TRBV29-1
clone_size: many
j_call: TRBJ2-7
cdr3_nt: TGCAGCGTTATAGGGGGCGCCGCCTACGAGCAGTACTTC
cdr3_aa: CSVIGGAAYEQYF

d_call: .
v_call: TRBV5-1
clone_size: .
j_call: TRBJ2-3
cdr3_nt: TGCGCCAGCAGCTTGGCCGGATTTTTTGATACGCAGTATTTT
cdr3_aa: CASSLAGFFDTQYF

d_call: .
v_call: TRBV28
clone_size: .
j_call: TRBJ2-2
cdr3_nt: TGTGCCAGCCTTGACTGGGGGGACACCGGGGAGCTGTTTTTT
cdr3_aa: CASLDWGDTGELFF

d_call: TRBD2
v_call: TRBV9
clone_size: .
j_call: TRBJ2-3
cdr3_nt: TGTGCCAGCAGCGTTTTAGCGGGCAACATAGGGGATACGCAGTATTTT
cdr3_aa: CASSVLAGNIGDTQYF

d_call: TRBD1
v_call: TRBV2
clone_size: few
j_call: TRBJ1-5
cdr3_nt: TGTGCCAGCAGTTCCGGGACAGGGACTTATAGCAATCAGCCCCAGCATTTT
cdr3_aa: CASSSGTGTYSNQPQHF

d_call: TRBD1
v_call: TRBV5-6
clone_size: few
j_call: TRBJ2-7
cdr3_nt: TGTGCCAGCAGCTTGGCCCCCACGGGACAGCGCGAGCAGTACTTC
cdr3_aa: CASSLAPTGQREQYF

d_call: .
v_call: TRBV5-6
clone_size: .
j_call: TRBJ1-5
cdr3_nt: TGTGCCAGCAGCCCTGGGGTGAGTTTCAATCAGCCCCAGCATTTT
cdr3_aa: CASSPGVSFNQPQHF

d_call: TRBD1
v_call: TRBV5-1
clone_size: .
j_call: TRBJ1-2
cdr3_nt: TGCGCCAGCAGCTTGGTAGGGGGCGTCTACACCTTC
cdr3_aa: CASSLVGGVYTF

d_call: .
v_call: TRBV5-1
clone_size: .
j_call: TRBJ2-1
cdr3_nt: TGCGCCAGCAGCCTCGGGATTTCCTCCTACAATGAGCAGTTCTTC
cdr3_aa: CASSLGISSYNEQFF

d_call: TRBD1
v_call: TRBV27
clone_size: .
j_call: TRBJ1-1
cdr3_nt: TGTGCCAGCAGTGCAAACTACCCAACAGGGGATACTGAAGCTTTCTTT
cdr3_aa: CASSANYPTGDTEAFF

d_call: .
v_call: TRBV28
clone_size: .
j_call: TRBJ2-2
cdr3_nt: TGTGCCAGCAGTTTACGCCTGAACACCGGGGAGCTGTTTTTT
cdr3_aa: CASSLRLNTGELFF

d_call: .
v_call: TRBV5-4
clone_size: few
j_call: TRBJ2-7
cdr3_nt: TGTGCCAGCAGCTTTTACCTGGGGGCGTCCTACGAGCAGTACTTC
cdr3_aa: CASSFYLGASYEQYF

d_call: .
v_call: TRBV6-1
clone_size: .
j_call: TRBJ2-1
cdr3_nt: TGTGCCGTCCGACTAACGGGGACCCACAATGAGCAGTTCTTC
cdr3_aa: CAVRLTGTHNEQFF

d_call: .
v_call: TRBV13
clone_size: few
j_call: TRBJ1-1
cdr3_nt: TGTGCCAGCAGCTTAGCTTGGGACGCTGAAGCTTTCTTT
cdr3_aa: CASSLAWDAEAFF

d_call: .
v_call: TRBV4-3
clone_size: .
j_call: TRBJ2-3
cdr3_nt: TGCGCCAGCAGCCAAGAAGGCGGGAAAGTGGCAGATACGCAGTATTTT
cdr3_aa: CASSQEGGKVADTQYF

d_call: TRBD1
v_call: TRBV12-5
clone_size: .
j_call: TRBJ2-7
cdr3_nt: TGTGCTAGTGGTTGGCCGACCCCAGGGGGTTGGGTCTACGAGCAGTACTTC
cdr3_aa: CASGWPTPGGWVYEQYF

d_call: .
v_call: TRBV6-6
clone_size: few
j_call: TRBJ1-1
cdr3_nt: TGTGCCAGCAGTGCCGCAGGCTTAAACACTGAAGCTTTCTTT
cdr3_aa: CASSAAGLNTEAFF

d_call: .
v_call: TRBV10-3
clone_size: .
j_call: TRBJ1-1
cdr3_nt: TGTGCCATCAGTGCTTTTAGGGGAAAGAACACTGAAGCTTTCTTT
cdr3_aa: CAISAFRGKNTEAFF

d_call: TRBD2
v_call: TRBV7-2
clone_size: few
j_call: TRBJ2-3
cdr3_nt: TGTGCCAGCAGCTCGACTATATTGTCTAGCGGGAGCAAAGATACGCAGTATTTT
cdr3_aa: CASSSTILSSGSKDTQYF

d_call: TRBD2
v_call: TRBV7-2
clone_size: few
j_call: TRBJ2-5
cdr3_nt: TGTGCCAGCAGCTGGGCCGGGACTACACCGTACTTC
cdr3_aa: CASSWAGTTPYF

d_call: TRBD1
v_call: TRBV7-9
clone_size: many
j_call: TRBJ1-4
cdr3_nt: TGTGCCAGCAGCGGGGACAGGGCAACTAATGAAAAACTGTTTTTT
cdr3_aa: CASSGDRATNEKLFF

d_call: .
v_call: TRBV2
clone_size: .
j_call: TRBJ2-1
cdr3_nt: TGTGCCAGTAGCCGAGGGGGGGACAATGAGCAGTTCTTC
cdr3_aa: CASSRGGDNEQFF

d_call: TRBD2
v_call: TRBV7-8
clone_size: .
j_call: TRBJ2-3
cdr3_nt: TGTGCCAGCAGCCGTCAGAGGTTTAGCGGGACCACAGATACGCAGTATTTT
cdr3_aa: CASSRQRFSGTTDTQYF

d_call: TRBD2
v_call: TRBV4-2
clone_size: many
j_call: TRBJ2-1
cdr3_nt: TGTGCCAGCAGCCAAGAACTAGCGGGAGTTGGCGCCTACAATGAGCAGTTCTTC
cdr3_aa: CASSQELAGVGAYNEQFF

d_call: TRBD2
v_call: TRBV6-5
clone_size: few
j_call: TRBJ2-5
cdr3_nt: TGTGCCAGCAGTATAATGGGGAGGGCCATGGAGACCCAGTACTTC
cdr3_aa: CASSIMGRAMETQYF

d_call: .
v_call: TRBV7-2
clone_size: .
j_call: TRBJ2-6
cdr3_nt: TGTGCCAGCAGTCGGGCGCCTGGGGCCAACGTCCTGACTTTC
cdr3_aa: CASSRAPGANVLTF

d_call: TRBD1
v_call: TRBV9
clone_size: .
j_call: TRBJ1-2
cdr3_nt: TGTGCCAGCAGCGTAAGAGCACTTGGGACAGGGGGCGGTCGTGGCTACACCTTC
cdr3_aa: CASSVRALGTGGGRGYTF

d_call: .
v_call: TRBV2
clone_size: few
j_call: TRBJ2-7
cdr3_nt: TGTGCCAGCGACAGCTCCTACGAGCAGTACTTC
cdr3_aa: CASDSSYEQYF

d_call: .
v_call: TRBV28
clone_size: few
j_call: TRBJ2-6
cdr3_nt: TGTGCCAGCAGTTTAGGCAGGTCCGGGGCCAACGTCCTGACTTTC
cdr3_aa: CASSLGRSGANVLTF

d_call: .
v_call: TRBV7-9
clone_size: many
j_call: TRBJ1-2
cdr3_nt: TGTGCCAGCAGCTTGGACAGCCGGGGCTACACCTTC
cdr3_aa: CASSLDSRGYTF

d_call: .
v_call: TRBV20-1
clone_size: .
j_call: TRBJ2-3
cdr3_nt: TGCAGTGCCCACTTCGATACGCAGTATTTT
cdr3_aa: CSAHFDTQYF

d_call: .
v_call: TRBV5-1
clone_size: .
j_call: TRBJ2-5
cdr3_nt: TGCGCCAGCAGCTCCGGGACTCCGCAGGGGACCCAGTACTTC
cdr3_aa: CASSSGTPQGTQYF

d_call: .
v_call: TRBV7-9
clone_size: many
j_call: TRBJ2-1
cdr3_nt: TGTGCCAGCCTCTCTCCTGGGGGCTCCTACAATGAGCAGTTCTTC
cdr3_aa: CASLSPGGSYNEQFF

d_call: TRBD1
v_call: TRBV5-4
clone_size: .
j_call: TRBJ2-1
cdr3_nt: TGTGCCAGCACCTACGGGACAGGGGTAAGAGATGAGCAGTTCTTC
cdr3_aa: CASTYGTGVRDEQFF

d_call: TRBD2
v_call: TRBV19
clone_size: .
j_call: TRBJ2-1
cdr3_nt: TGTGCCTCGAGGAGTAGCGGGGCCCGTAATGAGCAGTTCTTC
cdr3_aa: CASRSSGARNEQFF

d_call: .
v_call: TRBV2
clone_size: .
j_call: TRBJ2-2
cdr3_nt: TGTGCCAGCATCCCTCCGGGGGGCGGCACCGGGGAGCTGTTTTTT
cdr3_aa: CASIPPGGGTGELFF

d_call: .
v_call: TRBV2
clone_size: .
j_call: TRBJ2-3
cdr3_nt: TGTGCCAGCAGTGAGGTTGGGGTTCCCACAGATACGCAGTATTTT
cdr3_aa: CASSEVGVPTDTQYF

d_call: .
v_call: TRBV25-1
clone_size: .
j_call: TRBJ1-4
cdr3_nt: TGTGCCACCACCCTGGTTGCAACTAATGAAAAACTGTTTTTT
cdr3_aa: CATTLVATNEKLFF

d_call: TRBD1
v_call: TRBV25-1
clone_size: few
j_call: TRBJ1-2
cdr3_nt: TGTGCCAGCAGTGAATATGGGACAGAAGCCTATGGCTACACCTTC
cdr3_aa: CASSEYGTEAYGYTF

d_call: .
v_call: TRBV11-2
clone_size: .
j_call: TRBJ2-7
cdr3_nt: TGTGCCAGCAGTCTAACACAGGGCCCCTACGAGCAGTACTTC
cdr3_aa: CASSLTQGPYEQYF

d_call: .
v_call: TRBV18
clone_size: .
j_call: TRBJ2-3
cdr3_nt: TGTGCCAGCTCACCGCCGGGGCTCACAGATACGCAGTATTTT
cdr3_aa: CASSPPGLTDTQYF

d_call: .
v_call: TRBV10-3
clone_size: many
j_call: TRBJ2-2
cdr3_nt: TGTGCCATCAGTGAGTCGGGGCAGACACGGACCACCGGGGAGCTGTTTTTT
cdr3_aa: CAISESGQTRTTGELFF

d_call: TRBD2
v_call: TRBV6-5
clone_size: .
j_call: TRBJ2-1
cdr3_nt: TGTGCCAGCAGTTATATGGCGGGAGGGCTAAATGAGCAGTTCTTC
cdr3_aa: CASSYMAGGLNEQFF

d_call: TRBD1
v_call: TRBV4-2
clone_size: .
j_call: TRBJ2-3
cdr3_nt: TGTGCCAGCAGCCAAGTACGACAGGGGGCAAATACTGATACGCAGTATTTT
cdr3_aa: CASSQVRQGANTDTQYF

d_call: .
v_call: TRBV11-2
clone_size: .
j_call: TRBJ2-4
cdr3_nt: TGTGCCAGCAGCTTAGATCTCGGACAGAGGGGCGCCCACATTCAGTACTTC
cdr3_aa: CASSLDLGQRGAHIQYF

d_call: .
v_call: TRBV2
clone_size: few
j_call: TRBJ1-1
cdr3_nt: TGTGCCAGCAGGCCAACAGGGCTAAGGAATACTGAAGCTTTCTTT
cdr3_aa: CASRPTGLRNTEAFF

d_call: .
v_call: TRBV19
clone_size: .
j_call: TRBJ2-1
cdr3_nt: TGTGCCAGTAGTATAGACCAGGGTTCCTACAATGAGCAGTTCTTC
cdr3_aa: CASSIDQGSYNEQFF

d_call: TRBD1
v_call: TRBV5-6
clone_size: .
j_call: TRBJ1-5
cdr3_nt: TGTGCCAGCAGCTTGTTTCCGGGACAGGGCAATCAGCCCCAGCATTTT
cdr3_aa: CASSLFPGQGNQPQHF

d_call: .
v_call: TRBV6-5
clone_size: few
j_call: TRBJ2-7
cdr3_nt: TGTGCCAGCAGTTCAGGGTTTTCGGCCTACGAGCAGTACTTC
cdr3_aa: CASSSGFSAYEQYF

d_call: .
v_call: TRBV7-8
clone_size: few
j_call: TRBJ1-2
cdr3_nt: TGTGCCAGCAGCTTCCTAGAGGGGCAGGGGTATGGCTACACCTTC
cdr3_aa: CASSFLEGQGYGYTF

d_call: TRBD1
v_call: TRBV29-1
clone_size: many
j_call: TRBJ2-7
cdr3_nt: TGCAGCGTCGCACGGGACAGTATCTACGAGCAGTACTTC
cdr3_aa: CSVARDSIYEQYF

d_call: .
v_call: TRBV7-2
clone_size: few
j_call: TRBJ2-5
cdr3_nt: TGTGCCAGCAGCTTAGTCTTAGAGACCCAGTACTTC
cdr3_aa: CASSLVLETQYF

d_call: .
v_call: TRBV7-2
clone_size: few
j_call: TRBJ2-5
cdr3_nt: TGTGCCAGCAGCTTAGAGGCGGCTTGGAGGGGCGAGACCCAGTACTTC
cdr3_aa: CASSLEAAWRGETQYF

d_call: .
v_call: TRBV2
clone_size: many
j_call: TRBJ2-4
cdr3_nt: TGTGCCAGCAAGCAGGGGAGAGGTGGGAACATTCAGTACTTC
cdr3_aa: CASKQGRGGNIQYF

d_call: .
v_call: TRBV28
clone_size: many
j_call: TRBJ2-1
cdr3_nt: TGTGCCACTTACTACAATGAGCAGTTCTTC
cdr3_aa: CATYYNEQFF

d_call: .
v_call: TRBV6-5
clone_size: few
j_call: TRBJ1-2
cdr3_nt: TGTGCCAGCAGTTCAATGGATCCGGGACTGAGCTATGGCTACACCTTC
cdr3_aa: CASSSMDPGLSYGYTF

d_call: TRBD1
v_call: TRBV28
clone_size: .
j_call: TRBJ1-4
cdr3_nt: TGTGCCAGCACGACTATAGGGGGCAGGACTAATGAAAAACTGTTTTTT
cdr3_aa: CASTTIGGRTNEKLFF

d_call: .
v_call: TRBV4-2
clone_size: .
j_call: TRBJ2-1
cdr3_nt: TGTGCCAGCAGCTTGGGTTTCTCCAGCACTGAGCAGTTCTTC
cdr3_aa: CASSLGFSSTEQFF

d_call: .
v_call: TRBV7-9
clone_size: .
j_call: TRBJ1-1
cdr3_nt: TGTGCCAGCAGCTTAGAAGGAGGGAACACTGAAGCTTTCTTT
cdr3_aa: CASSLEGGNTEAFF